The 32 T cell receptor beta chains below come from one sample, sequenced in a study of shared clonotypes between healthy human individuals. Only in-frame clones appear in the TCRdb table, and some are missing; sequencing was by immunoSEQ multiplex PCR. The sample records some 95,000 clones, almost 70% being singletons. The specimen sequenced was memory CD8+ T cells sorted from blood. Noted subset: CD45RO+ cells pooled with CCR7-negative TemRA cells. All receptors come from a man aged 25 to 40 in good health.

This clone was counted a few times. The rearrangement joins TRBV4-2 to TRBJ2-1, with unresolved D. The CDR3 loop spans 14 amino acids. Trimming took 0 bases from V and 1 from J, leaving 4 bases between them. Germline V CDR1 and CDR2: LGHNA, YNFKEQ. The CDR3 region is CASSQDRSYNEQFF. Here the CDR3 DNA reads TGTGCCAGCAGCCAAGATCGGTCCTACAATGAGCAGTTCTTC.

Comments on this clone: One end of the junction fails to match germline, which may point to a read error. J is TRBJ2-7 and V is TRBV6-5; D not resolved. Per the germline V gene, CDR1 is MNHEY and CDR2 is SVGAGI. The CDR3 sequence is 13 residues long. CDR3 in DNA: TGCGCCAGCAGTGAATCTTCCCCTTACGAGCAGTACTTC. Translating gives CASSESSPYEQYF.

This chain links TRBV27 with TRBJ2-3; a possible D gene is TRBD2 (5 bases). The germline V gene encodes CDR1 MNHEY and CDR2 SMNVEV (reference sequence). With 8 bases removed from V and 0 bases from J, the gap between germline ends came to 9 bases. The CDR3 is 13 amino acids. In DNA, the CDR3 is TGTGCCAGCGGGGAGCGAAGCACAGATACGCAGTATTTT. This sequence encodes CASGERSTDTQYF.

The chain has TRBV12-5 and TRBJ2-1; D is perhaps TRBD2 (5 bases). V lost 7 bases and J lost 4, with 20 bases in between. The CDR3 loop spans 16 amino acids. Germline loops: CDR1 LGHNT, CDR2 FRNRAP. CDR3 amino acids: CASALLGEWLYNEQFF. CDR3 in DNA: TGTGCTAGTGCCCTCCTCGGGGAGTGGCTTTACAATGAGCAGTTCTTC.

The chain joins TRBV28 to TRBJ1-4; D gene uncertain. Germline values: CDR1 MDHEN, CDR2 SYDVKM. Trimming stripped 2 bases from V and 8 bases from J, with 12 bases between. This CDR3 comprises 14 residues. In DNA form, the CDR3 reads TGTGCCAGCAGTTTAGCCGGGTTTCGGGAAAAACTGTTTTTT. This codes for CASSLAGFREKLFF.

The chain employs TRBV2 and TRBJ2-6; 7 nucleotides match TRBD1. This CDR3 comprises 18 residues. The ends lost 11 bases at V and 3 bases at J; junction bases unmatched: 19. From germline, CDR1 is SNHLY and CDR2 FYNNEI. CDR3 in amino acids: CAHDDLTGTKLGANVLTF. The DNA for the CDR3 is TGTGCCCACGACGATCTGACAGGGACAAAACTTGGGGCCAACGTCCTGACTTTC.

The CDR3 coding sequence is TGCAGCGTTTCTAAGGGTGGTGAAGCTTTCTTT. This translates into CSVSKGGEAFF. This chain connects TRBV29-1 to TRBJ1-1; D unresolved. Germline CDR1 is SQVTM and CDR2 is ANQGSEA. The CDR3 runs to 11 residues. With 5 bases removed from V and 7 bases from J, the gap between germline ends came to 11 bases.

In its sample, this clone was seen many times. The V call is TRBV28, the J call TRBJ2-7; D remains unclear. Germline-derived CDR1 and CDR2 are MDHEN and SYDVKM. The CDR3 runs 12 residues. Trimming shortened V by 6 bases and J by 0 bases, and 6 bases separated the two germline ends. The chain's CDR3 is CASRGVSYEQYF. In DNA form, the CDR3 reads TGTGCCAGCAGGGGCGTCTCCTACGAGCAGTACTTC. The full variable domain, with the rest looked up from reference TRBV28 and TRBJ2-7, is DVKVTQSSRYLVKRTGEKVFLECVQDMDHENMFWYRQDPGLGLRLIYFSYDVKMKEKGDIPEGYSVSREKKERFSLILESASTNQTSMYLCASRGVSYEQYFGPGTRLTVT.

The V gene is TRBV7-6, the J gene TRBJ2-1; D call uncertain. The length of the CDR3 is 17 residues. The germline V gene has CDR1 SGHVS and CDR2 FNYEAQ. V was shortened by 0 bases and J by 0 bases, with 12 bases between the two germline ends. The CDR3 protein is CASSLAIGANSYNEQFF. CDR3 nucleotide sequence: TGTGCCAGCAGCTTAGCGATCGGCGCGAACTCCTACAATGAGCAGTTCTTC.

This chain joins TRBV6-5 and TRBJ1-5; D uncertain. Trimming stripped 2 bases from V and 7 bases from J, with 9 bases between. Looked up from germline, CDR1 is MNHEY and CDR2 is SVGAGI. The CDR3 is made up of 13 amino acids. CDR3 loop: CASSYNPGQPQHF. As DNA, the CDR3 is TGTGCCAGCAGTTACAATCCGGGCCAGCCCCAGCATTTT.

The CDR3 sequence: CASSRISTDEQFF. CDR3 DNA: TGTGCCAGCAGCCGTATTTCAACCGATGAGCAGTTCTTC. The rearrangement uses TRBV7-7 and TRBJ2-1; unclear D gene. Germline-derived CDR1 and CDR2 are SSHAT and FNYEAQ (reference sequence). Trimming stripped 5 bases from V and 8 bases from J, with 13 bases between. The CDR3 covers 13 residues.

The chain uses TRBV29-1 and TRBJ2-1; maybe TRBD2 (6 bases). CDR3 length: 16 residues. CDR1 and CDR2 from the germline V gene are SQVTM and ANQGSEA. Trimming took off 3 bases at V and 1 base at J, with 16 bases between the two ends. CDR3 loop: CSVDEAGRPSYNEQFF. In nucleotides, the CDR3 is TGCAGCGTTGATGAGGCGGGGCGGCCTTCCTACAATGAGCAGTTCTTC.

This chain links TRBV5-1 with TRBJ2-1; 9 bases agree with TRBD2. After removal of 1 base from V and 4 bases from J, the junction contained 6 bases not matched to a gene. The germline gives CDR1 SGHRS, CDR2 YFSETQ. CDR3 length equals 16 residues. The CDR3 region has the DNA TGCGCCAGCAGCTTGTCCCCTAGCGGGGATTACAATGAGCAGTTCTTC. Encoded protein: CASSLSPSGDYNEQFF.

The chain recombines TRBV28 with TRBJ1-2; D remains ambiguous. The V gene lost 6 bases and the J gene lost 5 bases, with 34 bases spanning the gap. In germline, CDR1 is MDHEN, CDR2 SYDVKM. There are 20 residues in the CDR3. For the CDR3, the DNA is TGTGCCAGCAGCGGTCTTGAACGGCCCCGGCCATCCGCTGCCCCGTATGGCTACACCTTC. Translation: CASSGLERPRPSAAPYGYTF.

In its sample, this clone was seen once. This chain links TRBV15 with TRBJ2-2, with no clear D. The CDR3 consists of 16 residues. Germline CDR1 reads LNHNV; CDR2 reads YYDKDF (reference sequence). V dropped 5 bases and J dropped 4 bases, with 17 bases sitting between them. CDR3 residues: CATSRTKGSSTGELFF. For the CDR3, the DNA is TGTGCCACCAGCCGAACCAAGGGCTCAAGCACCGGGGAGCTGTTTTTT. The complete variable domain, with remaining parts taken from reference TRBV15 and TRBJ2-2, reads DAMVIQNPRYQVTQFGKPVTLSCSQTLNHNVMYWYQQKSSQAPKLLFHYYDKDFNNEADTPDNFQSRRPNTSFCFLDIRSPGLGDTAMYLCATSRTKGSSTGELFFGEGSRLTVL.

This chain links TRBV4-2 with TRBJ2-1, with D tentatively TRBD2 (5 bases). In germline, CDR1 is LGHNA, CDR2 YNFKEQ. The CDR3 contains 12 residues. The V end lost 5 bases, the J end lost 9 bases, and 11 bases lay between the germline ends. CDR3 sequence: CASSTEAVEQFF. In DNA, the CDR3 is TGTGCCAGCAGCACGGAAGCGGTTGAGCAGTTCTTC.

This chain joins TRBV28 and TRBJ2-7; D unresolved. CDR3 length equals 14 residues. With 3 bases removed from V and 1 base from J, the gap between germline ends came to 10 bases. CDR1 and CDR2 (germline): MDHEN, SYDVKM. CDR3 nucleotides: TGTGCCAGCAGTTTGGTAGGGCCGTCCTACGAGCAGTACTTC. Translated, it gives CASSLVGPSYEQYF.

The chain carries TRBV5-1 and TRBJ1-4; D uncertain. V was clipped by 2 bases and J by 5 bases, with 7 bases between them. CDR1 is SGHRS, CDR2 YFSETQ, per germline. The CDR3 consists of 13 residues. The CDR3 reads CASSFVPNEKLFF. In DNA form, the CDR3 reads TGCGCCAGCAGCTTTGTCCCCAATGAAAAACTGTTTTTT.

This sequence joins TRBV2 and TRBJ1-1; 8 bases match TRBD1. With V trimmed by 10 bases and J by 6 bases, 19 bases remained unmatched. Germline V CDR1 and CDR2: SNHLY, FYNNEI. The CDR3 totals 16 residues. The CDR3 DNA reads TGTGCCACCCAGGGGGCGCGAGTTACTAAGATCGCTGAAGCTTTCTTT. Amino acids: CATQGARVTKIAEAFF.

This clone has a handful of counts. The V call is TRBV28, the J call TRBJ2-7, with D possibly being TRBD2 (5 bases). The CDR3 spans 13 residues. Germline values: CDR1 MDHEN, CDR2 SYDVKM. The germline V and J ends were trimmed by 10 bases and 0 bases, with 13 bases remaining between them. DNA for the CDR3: TGTGCCACTCACGAAGGGAGCTCCTACGAGCAGTACTTC. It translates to CATHEGSSYEQYF.

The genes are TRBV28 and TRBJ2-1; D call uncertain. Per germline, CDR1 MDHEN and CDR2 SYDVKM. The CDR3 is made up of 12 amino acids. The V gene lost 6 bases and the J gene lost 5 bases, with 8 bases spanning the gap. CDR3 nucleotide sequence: TGTGCCAGCAGCGAGCTAGACAATGAGCAGTTCTTC. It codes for CASSELDNEQFF. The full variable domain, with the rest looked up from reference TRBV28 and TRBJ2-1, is DVKVTQSSRYLVKRTGEKVFLECVQDMDHENMFWYRQDPGLGLRLIYFSYDVKMKEKGDIPEGYSVSREKKERFSLILESASTNQTSMYLCASSELDNEQFFGPGTRLTVL.

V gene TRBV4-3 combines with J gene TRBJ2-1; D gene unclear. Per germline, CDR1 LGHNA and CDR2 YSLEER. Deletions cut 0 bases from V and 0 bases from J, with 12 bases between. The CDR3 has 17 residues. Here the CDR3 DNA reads TGCGCCAGCAGCCAAGACGAAGTTCGGATCTCCTACAATGAGCAGTTCTTC. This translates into CASSQDEVRISYNEQFF.

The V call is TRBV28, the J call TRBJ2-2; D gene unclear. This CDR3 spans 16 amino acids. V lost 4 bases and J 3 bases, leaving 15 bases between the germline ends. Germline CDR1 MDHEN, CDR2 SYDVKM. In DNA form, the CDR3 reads TGTGCCAGCAGTTCCCCGGGCCCCGGGTACACCGGGGAGCTGTTTTTT. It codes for CASSSPGPGYTGELFF.

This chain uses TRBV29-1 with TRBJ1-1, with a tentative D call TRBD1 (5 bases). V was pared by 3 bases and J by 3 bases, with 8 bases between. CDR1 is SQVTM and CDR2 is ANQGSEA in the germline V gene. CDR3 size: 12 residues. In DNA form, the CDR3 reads TGCAGCGTTGAGTGGGGGGACACTGAAGCTTTCTTT. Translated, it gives CSVEWGDTEAFF.

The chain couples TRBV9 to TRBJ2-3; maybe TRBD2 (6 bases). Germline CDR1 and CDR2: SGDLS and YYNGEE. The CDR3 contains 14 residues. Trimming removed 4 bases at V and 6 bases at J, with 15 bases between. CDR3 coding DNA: TGTGCCAGCAGCCGCCGGGGAGGTGGGGATACGCAGTATTTT. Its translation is CASSRRGGGDTQYF.

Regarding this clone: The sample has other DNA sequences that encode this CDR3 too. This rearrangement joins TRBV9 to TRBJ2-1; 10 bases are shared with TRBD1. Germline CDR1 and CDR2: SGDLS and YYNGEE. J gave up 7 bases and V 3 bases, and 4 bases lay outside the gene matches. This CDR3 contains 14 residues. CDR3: CASSAWTGGNEQFF. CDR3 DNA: TGTGCCAGCAGCGCTTGGACAGGGGGAAATGAGCAGTTCTTC.

CDR3 DNA: TGTGCCAGCAGCTTTGGCGGCAATCAGCCCCAGCATTTT. It is translated as CASSFGGNQPQHF. The rearrangement links TRBV28 to TRBJ1-5; D is ambiguous. CDR1 is MDHEN and CDR2 is SYDVKM in the germline V gene. V was cut by 6 bases and J by 2 bases, with 8 bases left in between. The CDR3 runs 13 residues. Using reference TRBV28 and TRBJ1-5 for the parts outside the CDR3, the full variable domain is DVKVTQSSRYLVKRTGEKVFLECVQDMDHENMFWYRQDPGLGLRLIYFSYDVKMKEKGDIPEGYSVSREKKERFSLILESASTNQTSMYLCASSFGGNQPQHFGDGTRLSIL.

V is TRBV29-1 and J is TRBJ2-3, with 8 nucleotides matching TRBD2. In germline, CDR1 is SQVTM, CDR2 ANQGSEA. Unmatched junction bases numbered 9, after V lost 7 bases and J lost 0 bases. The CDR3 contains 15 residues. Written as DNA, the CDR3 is TGCAGCGCCGTAATAGCGGGACCTAGCACAGATACGCAGTATTTT. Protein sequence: CSAVIAGPSTDTQYF.

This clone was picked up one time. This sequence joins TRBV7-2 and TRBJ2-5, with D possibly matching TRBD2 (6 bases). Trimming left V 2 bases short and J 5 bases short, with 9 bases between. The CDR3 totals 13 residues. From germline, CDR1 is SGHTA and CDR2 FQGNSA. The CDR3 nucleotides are TGTGCCAGCAGCTTACGAGGGAGGGAGACCCAGTACTTC. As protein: CASSLRGRETQYF.

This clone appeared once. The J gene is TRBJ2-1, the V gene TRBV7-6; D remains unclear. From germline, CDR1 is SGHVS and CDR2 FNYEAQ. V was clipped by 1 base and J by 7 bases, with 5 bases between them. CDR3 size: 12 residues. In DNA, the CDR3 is TGTGCCAGCAGCTTAGTGGAAAATGAGCAGTTCTTC. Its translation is CASSLVENEQFF.

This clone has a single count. In DNA form, the CDR3 reads TGCAGCGTTGCCGGGAGGCTTTCCTACGAGCAGTACTTC. This sequence encodes CSVAGRLSYEQYF. The chain combines TRBV29-1 with TRBJ2-7, with 7 bases identical to TRBD2. The CDR3 is made up of 13 amino acids. Germline V lookup: CDR1 SQVTM, CDR2 ANQGSEA. V shed 4 bases and J 1 base; nucleotides not matched to a gene: 4.

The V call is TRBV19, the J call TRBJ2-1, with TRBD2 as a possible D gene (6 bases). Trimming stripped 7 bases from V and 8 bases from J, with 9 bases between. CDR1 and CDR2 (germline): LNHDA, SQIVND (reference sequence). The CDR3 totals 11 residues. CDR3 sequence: CASTTSHEQFF. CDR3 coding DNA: TGTGCCAGTACAACTAGCCATGAGCAGTTCTTC.